Following are 10 T cell receptor beta chains from one sample sequenced in a study of OX40 agonist ivuxolimab in advanced cancers. The table came from immunoSEQ multiplex PCR; TCRdb's copy has only in-frame clones and leaves some out. The sample lists around 40,000 clones; less than 85% were seen once. The sequencing here drew on CD4+ or CD8+ T cells sorted from blood, taken in a trial of the OX40 agonist ivuxolimab. These receptors were obtained from an adult with an advanced solid tumor such as melanoma, head and neck, liver or kidney cancer.

This sequence joins TRBV28 and TRBJ2-5; 10 nucleotides line up with TRBD2. The germline V gene encodes CDR1 MDHEN and CDR2 SYDVKM. The junction had 6 bases not matched to a gene; V was cut back by 5 bases and J by 3 bases. The CDR3 length is 15 residues. This chain's CDR3 is CASSPFSGGKETQYF. The CDR3 nucleotides are TGTGCCAGCAGTCCCTTTAGCGGGGGGAAAGAGACCCAGTACTTC.

This sequence joins TRBV5-6 and TRBJ1-2; 7 bases fit TRBD1. Germline V lookup: CDR1 SGHDT, CDR2 YYEEEE. J lost 14 bases, V lost 1 base, and 8 bases had no gene match. This CDR3 comprises 12 residues. The CDR3 sequence: CASSLQQGSVTF. The DNA for the CDR3 is TGTGCCAGCAGCTTGCAACAGGGGAGTGTAACCTTC.

This clone appeared a single time. This chain links TRBV7-6 with TRBJ1-1; perhaps TRBD1 as D (5 bases). Between the trimmed V and J ends, which lost 5 bases and 0 bases, there was a span of 19 bases. This CDR3 is built from 17 residues. Germline values: CDR1 SGHVS, CDR2 FNYEAQ. The CDR3 DNA sequence: TGTGCCAGCAGCCTCGACAGTGGGGCCCTCATGAACACTGAAGCTTTCTTT. Amino acids: CASSLDSGALMNTEAFF.

The chain links TRBV5-4 to TRBJ1-2; D gene unclear. The CDR3 runs 12 residues. Germline V lookup: CDR1 SGHNT, CDR2 YYREEE (reference sequence). Trimming removed 3 bases from V and 5 bases from J, with 8 bases in between. The CDR3 protein is CASSSDGYGYTF. The CDR3 region has the DNA TGTGCCAGCAGCTCGGACGGATATGGCTACACCTTC.

The chain links TRBV2 to TRBJ1-5, with 8 bases matching TRBD1. J lost 4 bases, V lost 4 bases, and 6 bases had no gene match. Germline CDR1 reads SNHLY; CDR2 reads FYNNEI. The CDR3 has 15 residues. CDR3 region: CASSVGQGPNQPQHF. CDR3 DNA: TGTGCCAGCAGTGTTGGACAGGGCCCTAATCAGCCCCAGCATTTT.

This chain uses TRBV5-4 with TRBJ2-1; 9 bases match TRBD2. Germline CDR1 is SGHNT and CDR2 is YYREEE (reference sequence). The CDR3 sequence is 15 residues long. The junction had 8 bases not matched to a gene; V was cut back by 4 bases and J by 6 bases. The CDR3 loop reads CASSPGTSLGNEQFF. In DNA, the CDR3 is TGTGCCAGCAGCCCCGGGACTAGCCTGGGCAATGAGCAGTTCTTC. Full variable domain (rest looked up from reference TRBV5-4 and TRBJ2-1): ETGVTQSPTHLIKTRGQQVTLRCSSQSGHNTVSWYQQALGQGPQFIFQYYREEENGRGNFPPRFSGLQFPNYSSELNVNALELDDSALYLCASSPGTSLGNEQFFGPGTRLTVL.

The chain has TRBV7-9 and TRBJ2-7; D may correspond to TRBD1 or TRBD2 (5 bases each). V dropped 2 bases and J dropped 5 bases, with 16 bases sitting between them. This CDR3 has 15 amino acids. CDR1 is SEHNR, CDR2 FQNEAQ, per germline (reference sequence). This CDR3 reads CASSLPPGSIHEQYF. In nucleotides, the CDR3 is TGTGCCAGCAGCTTACCCCCAGGGAGCATCCACGAGCAGTACTTC.

This clone has a single count. A read error may explain this, as a much larger clone is one base away. The chain combines TRBV11-2 with TRBJ2-7; TRBD1 aligns across 7 bases. The J segment lost 0 bases and the V segment lost 4 bases, leaving 9 bases of the junction unmatched. The CDR3 runs 16 residues. Germline lookup yields CDR1 SGHAT and CDR2 FQNNGV. CDR3 DNA: TGTGCCAGCAGCTGGGGACCGGGACAGAGCTCCTACGAGCAGTACTTC. It specifies CASSWGPGQSSYEQYF.

J is TRBJ2-7 and V is TRBV5-1, with D uncertain. V was clipped by 3 bases and J by 2 bases, with 12 bases between them. Per the germline V gene, CDR1 is SGHRS and CDR2 is YFSETQ. The length of the CDR3 is 14 residues. CDR3 DNA sequence: TGCGCCAGCAGCTCGTCCCAGCTACCCTACGAGCAGTACTTC. This sequence encodes CASSSSQLPYEQYF.

This chain joins TRBV2 and TRBJ2-7; D is possibly TRBD2 (7 bases). The CDR3 has 17 residues. V dropped 6 bases and J dropped 9 bases, with 30 bases sitting between them. CDR1 and CDR2 from the germline V gene are SNHLY and FYNNEI. In DNA form, the CDR3 reads TGTGCCAGCAGGGATTCGACGGGGGGCCAGTGGGGCGTTGGGCAGTACTTC. Its translation: CASRDSTGGQWGVGQYF. Supplemented by reference TRBV2 and TRBJ2-7, the full variable domain reads EPEVTQTPSHQVTQMGQEVILRCVPISNHLYFYWYRQILGQKVEFLVSFYNNEISEKSEIFDDQFSVERPDGSNFTLKIRSTKLEDSAMYFCASRDSTGGQWGVGQYFGPGTRLTVT.